This TCR beta chain originates from a study of cytomegalovirus exposure and HLA in healthy donors. About the study: A subsequent analysis stated that the 110 or so validation repertoires were run on the same platform as the roughly 670 first-cohort repertoires. Overall study findings and caveats: Cytomegalovirus association was listed for 170 or so TCR beta chains. The CMV antigen specificity of a few CMV-associated chains was confirmed through in vitro analysis.

Repertoires were generated with immunoSEQ multiplex PCR, while TCRdb's copy carries only in-frame clones and drops some. The repertoire includes about 64,000 clones, 95% of them detected once, and nearly 6% sits in the top ten. For this clone: As yet, its antigen is unknown.

There are 13 residues in the CDR3. V was pared by 1 base and J by 7 bases, with 7 bases between. Germline CDR1 MGHRA, CDR2 YSYEKL. The chain links TRBV4-1 to TRBJ1-4, with unresolved D. The specimen was PBMCs. This receptor was identified in a young woman in good health and CMV-seropositive. CDR3 amino acids: CASSQAPGEKLFF. CDR3 nucleotides: TGCGCCAGCAGCCAAGCCCCGGGTGAAAAACTGTTTTTT.